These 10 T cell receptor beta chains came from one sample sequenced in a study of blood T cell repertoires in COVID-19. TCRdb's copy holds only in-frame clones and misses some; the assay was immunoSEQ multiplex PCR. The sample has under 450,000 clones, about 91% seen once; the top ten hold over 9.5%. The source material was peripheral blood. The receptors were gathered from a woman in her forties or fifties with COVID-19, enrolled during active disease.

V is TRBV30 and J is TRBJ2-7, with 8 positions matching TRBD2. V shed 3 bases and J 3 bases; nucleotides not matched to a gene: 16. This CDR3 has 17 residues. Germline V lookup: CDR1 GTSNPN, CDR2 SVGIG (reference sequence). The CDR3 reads CAWRGGSGGSGYYEQYF. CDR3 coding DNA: TGTGCCTGGAGGGGAGGAAGCGGGGGATCAGGGTACTACGAGCAGTACTTC.

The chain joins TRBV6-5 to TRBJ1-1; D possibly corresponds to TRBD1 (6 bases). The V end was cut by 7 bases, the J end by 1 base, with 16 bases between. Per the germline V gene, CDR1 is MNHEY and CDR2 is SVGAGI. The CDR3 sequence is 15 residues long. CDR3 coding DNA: TGTGCCAGCACAATACAGGGATGGGCGAACACTGAAGCTTTCTTT. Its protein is CASTIQGWANTEAFF.

The CDR3 protein is CASSSNEAGALYEQYF. CDR3 in DNA: TGTGCCAGCAGCTCGAACGAAGCGGGGGCCCTTTACGAGCAGTACTTC. V gene TRBV11-2 combines with J gene TRBJ2-7, with 8 bases matching TRBD2. J lost 4 bases, V lost 4 bases, and 12 bases had no gene match. Germline V gene data show CDR1 as SGHAT and CDR2 as FQNNGV. The CDR3 runs 16 residues.

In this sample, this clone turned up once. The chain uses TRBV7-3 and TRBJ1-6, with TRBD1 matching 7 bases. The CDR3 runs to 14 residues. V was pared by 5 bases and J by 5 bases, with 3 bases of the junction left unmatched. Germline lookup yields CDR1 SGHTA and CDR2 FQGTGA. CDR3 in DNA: TGTGCCAGCAGCCAGGACAGGAATAATTCACCCCTCCACTTT. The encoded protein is CASSQDRNNSPLHF.

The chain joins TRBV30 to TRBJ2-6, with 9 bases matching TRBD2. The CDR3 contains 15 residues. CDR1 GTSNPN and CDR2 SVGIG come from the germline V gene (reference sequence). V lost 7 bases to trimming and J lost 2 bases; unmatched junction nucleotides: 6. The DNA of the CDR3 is TGTGCCTACTTAGCGGGGGTGGCTGGGGCCAACGTCCTGACTTTC. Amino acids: CAYLAGVAGANVLTF.

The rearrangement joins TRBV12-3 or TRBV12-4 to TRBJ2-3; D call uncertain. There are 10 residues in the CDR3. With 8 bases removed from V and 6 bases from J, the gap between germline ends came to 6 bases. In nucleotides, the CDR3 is TGTGCCAGCGGCTCGGATACGCAGTATTTT. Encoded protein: CASGSDTQYF.

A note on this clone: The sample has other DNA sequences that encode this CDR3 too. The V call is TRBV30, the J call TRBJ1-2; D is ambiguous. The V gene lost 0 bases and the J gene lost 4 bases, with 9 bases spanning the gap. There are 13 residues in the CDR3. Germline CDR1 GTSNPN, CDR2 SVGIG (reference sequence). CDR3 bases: TGTGCCTGGAGTGTTCCCCCCAGCTATGGCTACACCTTC. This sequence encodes CAWSVPPSYGYTF.

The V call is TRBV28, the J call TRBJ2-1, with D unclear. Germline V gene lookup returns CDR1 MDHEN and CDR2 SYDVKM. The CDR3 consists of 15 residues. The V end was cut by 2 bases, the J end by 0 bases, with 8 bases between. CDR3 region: CASSLGGSSYNEQFF. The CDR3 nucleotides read TGTGCCAGCAGTTTAGGCGGATCCTCCTACAATGAGCAGTTCTTC.

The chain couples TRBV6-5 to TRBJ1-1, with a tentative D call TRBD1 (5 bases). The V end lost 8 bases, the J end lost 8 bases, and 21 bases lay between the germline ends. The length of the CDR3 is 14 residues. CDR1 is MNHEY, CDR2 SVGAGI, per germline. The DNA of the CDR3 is TGTGCCAGCGGCGGTCCTGGGGAATCAGGGGAAGCTTTCTTT. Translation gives CASGGPGESGEAFF.

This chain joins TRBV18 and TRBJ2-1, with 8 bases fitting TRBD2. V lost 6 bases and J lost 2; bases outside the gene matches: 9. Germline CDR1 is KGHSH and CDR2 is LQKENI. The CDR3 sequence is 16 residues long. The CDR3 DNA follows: TGTGCCAGCTCCCCCGGGAGGGAGGGGGCCTACAATGAGCAGTTCTTC. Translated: CASSPGREGAYNEQFF.